This T cell receptor beta chain was profiled in a study of T-cell memory formation after mild COVID-19. Study information: The TCR clusters were mostly specific to one donor.

Whole-study results and caveats: Contracting CD8+ clones were enriched in EMRA, CD4+ mainly in CM and EM. Memory sampled before infection contained some responding clones, suggesting cross-reactive memory joined. A balance of CD4 and CD8 characterized clones contracting day 15 to 85, whereas later expanders leaned CD4+.

With 1 base clipped from V and 1 base from J, the junction kept 4 bases outside the gene matches. This CDR3 is 16 amino acids long. Germline-derived CDR1 and CDR2 are SGHRS and YFSETQ. A word on this clonotype: Its antigen is unknown.

Using its own MiXCR run on the 5' RACE reads, TCRdb lists one record per CDR3 protein. The sample includes about 58,000 distinct CDR3 sequences, approximately 30% of them seen just once. V gene TRBV5-1 combines with J gene TRBJ2-3; 9 bases match TRBD2. Sequenced input: PBMCs or a T cell subset sorted from them (not recorded which). The TCR originated in a man aged 18 to 30 who had mild COVID-19 (a few samples of this study predate the infection). Cell type and time point are not known. Here the CDR3 reads CASSLTSGFRTDTQYF. In DNA form, the CDR3 reads TGCGCCAGCAGCTTGACTAGCGGGTTTCGCACAGATACGCAGTATTTT.